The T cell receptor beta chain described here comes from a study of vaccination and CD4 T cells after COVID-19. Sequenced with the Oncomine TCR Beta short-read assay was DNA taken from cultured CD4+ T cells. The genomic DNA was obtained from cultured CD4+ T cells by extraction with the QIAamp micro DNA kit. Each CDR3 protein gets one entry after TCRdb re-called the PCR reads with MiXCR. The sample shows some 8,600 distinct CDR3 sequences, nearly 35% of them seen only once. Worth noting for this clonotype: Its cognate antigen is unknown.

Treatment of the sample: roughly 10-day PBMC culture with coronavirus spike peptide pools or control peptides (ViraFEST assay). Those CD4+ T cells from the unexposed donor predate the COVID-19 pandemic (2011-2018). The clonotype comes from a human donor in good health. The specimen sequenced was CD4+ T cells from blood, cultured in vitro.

The CDR3 loop reads CSASGSTYEQYF. For the CDR3, the DNA is TGCAGTGCTTCAGGTTCAACCTACGAGCAGTACTTC. The chain has TRBV20-1 and TRBJ2-7; D is ambiguous. Deletions cut 5 bases from V and 2 bases from J, with 10 bases between. The CDR3 length is 12 residues. Germline lookup yields CDR1 DFQATT and CDR2 SNEGSKA (reference sequence).